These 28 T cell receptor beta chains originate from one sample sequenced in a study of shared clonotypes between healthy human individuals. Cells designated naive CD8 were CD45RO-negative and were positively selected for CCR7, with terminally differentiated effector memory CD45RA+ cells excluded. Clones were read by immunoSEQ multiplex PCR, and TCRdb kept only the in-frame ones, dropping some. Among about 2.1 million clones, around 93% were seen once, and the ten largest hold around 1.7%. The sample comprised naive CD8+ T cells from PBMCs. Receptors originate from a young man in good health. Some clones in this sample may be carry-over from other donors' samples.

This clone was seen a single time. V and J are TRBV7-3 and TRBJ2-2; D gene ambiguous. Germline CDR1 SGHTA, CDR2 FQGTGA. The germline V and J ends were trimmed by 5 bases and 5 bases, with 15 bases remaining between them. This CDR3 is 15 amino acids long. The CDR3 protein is CASSPGQSITGELFF. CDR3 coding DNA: TGTGCCAGCAGCCCCGGGCAGTCTATAACCGGGGAGCTGTTTTTT. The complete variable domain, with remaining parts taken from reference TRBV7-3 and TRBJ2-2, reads GAGVSQTPSNKVTEKGKYVELRCDPISGHTALYWYRQSLGQGPEFLIYFQGTGAADDSGLPNDRFFAVRPEGSVSTLKIQRTERGDSAVYLCASSPGQSITGELFFGEGSRLTVL.

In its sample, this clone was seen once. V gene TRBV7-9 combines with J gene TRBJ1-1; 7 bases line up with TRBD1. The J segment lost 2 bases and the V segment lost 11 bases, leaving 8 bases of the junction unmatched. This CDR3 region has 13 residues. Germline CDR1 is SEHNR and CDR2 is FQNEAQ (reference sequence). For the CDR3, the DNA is TGTGCCTTCCAGGGGGGGTCAAACACTGAAGCTTTCTTT. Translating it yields CAFQGGSNTEAFF.

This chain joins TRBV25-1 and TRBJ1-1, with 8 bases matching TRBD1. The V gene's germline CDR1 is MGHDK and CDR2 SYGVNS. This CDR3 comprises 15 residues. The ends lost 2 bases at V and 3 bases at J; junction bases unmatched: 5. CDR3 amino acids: CASSEGQGGDTEAFF. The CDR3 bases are TGTGCCAGCAGTGAAGGACAGGGTGGGGACACTGAAGCTTTCTTT.

CDR3 sequence (DNA): TGTGCCAGCAGCAACCACCTTGAAGCTTTCTTT. It yields the protein CASSNHLEAFF. The V gene is TRBV6-5, the J gene TRBJ1-1; no reliable D call. The CDR3 runs 11 residues. The germline CDR1 and CDR2 sequences are MNHEY and SVGAGI. Trimming took 6 bases from V and 7 from J, leaving 9 bases between them.

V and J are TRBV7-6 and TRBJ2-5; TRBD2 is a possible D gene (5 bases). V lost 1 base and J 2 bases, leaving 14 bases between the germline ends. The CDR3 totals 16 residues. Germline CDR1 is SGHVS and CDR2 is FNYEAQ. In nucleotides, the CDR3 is TGTGCCAGCAGCTTAGGGACTCTGAACAGACAAGAGACCCAGTACTTC. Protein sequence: CASSLGTLNRQETQYF.

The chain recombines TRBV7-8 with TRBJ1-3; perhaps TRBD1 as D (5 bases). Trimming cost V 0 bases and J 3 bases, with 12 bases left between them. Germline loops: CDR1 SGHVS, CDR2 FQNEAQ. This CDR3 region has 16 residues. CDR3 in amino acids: CASSLAQVRVGNTIYF. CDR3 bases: TGTGCCAGCAGCTTAGCGCAGGTCAGGGTTGGAAACACCATATATTTT.

In DNA form, the CDR3 reads TGTGCCAGCAGTGGGGGTCCCAGCGGGGAAAAACTGTTTTTT. Translated, it gives CASSGGPSGEKLFF. The V call is TRBV6-1, the J call TRBJ1-4; D is uncertain. CDR1 and CDR2 from the germline V gene are MNHNS and SASEGT. With 4 bases removed from V and 8 bases from J, the gap between germline ends came to 14 bases. The CDR3 has 14 amino acids.

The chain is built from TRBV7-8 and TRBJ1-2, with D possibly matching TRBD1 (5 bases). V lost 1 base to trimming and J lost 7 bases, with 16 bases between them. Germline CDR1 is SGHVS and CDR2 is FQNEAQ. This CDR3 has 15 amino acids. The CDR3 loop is CASSLDRRDGGGYTF. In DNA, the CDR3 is TGTGCCAGCAGCTTAGATCGTAGGGACGGGGGTGGCTACACCTTC.

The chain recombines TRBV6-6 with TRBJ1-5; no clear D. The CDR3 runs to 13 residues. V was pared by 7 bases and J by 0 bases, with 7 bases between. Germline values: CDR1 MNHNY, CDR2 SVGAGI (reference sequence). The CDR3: CASTGHSNQPQHF. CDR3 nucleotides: TGTGCCAGCACGGGCCATAGCAATCAGCCCCAGCATTTT.

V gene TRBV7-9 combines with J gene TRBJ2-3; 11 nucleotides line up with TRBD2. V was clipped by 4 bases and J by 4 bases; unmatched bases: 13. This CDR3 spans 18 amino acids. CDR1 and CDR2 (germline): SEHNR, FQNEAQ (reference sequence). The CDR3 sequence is CASSSSSSGRPGADTQYF. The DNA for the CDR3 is TGTGCCAGCAGCTCATCCTCTAGCGGGAGGCCGGGAGCAGATACGCAGTATTTT.

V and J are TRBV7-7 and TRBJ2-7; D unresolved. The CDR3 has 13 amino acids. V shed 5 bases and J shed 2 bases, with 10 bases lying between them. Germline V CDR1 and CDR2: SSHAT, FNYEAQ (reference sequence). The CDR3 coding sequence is TGTGCCAGCAGCAGGAATATAGCCTACGAGCAGTACTTC. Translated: CASSRNIAYEQYF.

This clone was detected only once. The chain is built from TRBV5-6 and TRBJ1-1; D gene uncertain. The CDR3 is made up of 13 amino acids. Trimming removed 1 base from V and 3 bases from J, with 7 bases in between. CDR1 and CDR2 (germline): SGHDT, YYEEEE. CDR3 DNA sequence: TGTGCCAGCAGCTTGCTGCGGGACACTGAAGCTTTCTTT. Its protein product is CASSLLRDTEAFF.

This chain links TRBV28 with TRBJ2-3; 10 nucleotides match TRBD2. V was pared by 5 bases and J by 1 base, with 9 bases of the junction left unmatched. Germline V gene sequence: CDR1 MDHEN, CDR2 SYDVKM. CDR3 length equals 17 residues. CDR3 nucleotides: TGTGCCAGCAGTCCCCATGCCGGGACTAGCGGCACAGATACGCAGTATTTT. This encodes CASSPHAGTSGTDTQYF. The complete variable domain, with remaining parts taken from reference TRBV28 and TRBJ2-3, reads DVKVTQSSRYLVKRTGEKVFLECVQDMDHENMFWYRQDPGLGLRLIYFSYDVKMKEKGDIPEGYSVSREKKERFSLILESASTNQTSMYLCASSPHAGTSGTDTQYFGPGTRLTVL.

The CDR3, as DNA: TGTGCCAGCAGAGGGGGACCATCCCCTTTCCTCGAGCAGTACTTC. Its translation: CASRGGPSPFLEQYF. This sequence joins TRBV11-2 and TRBJ2-7, with D maybe TRBD1 (6 bases). The CDR3 runs to 15 residues. The germline V gene has CDR1 SGHAT and CDR2 FQNNGV. V shed 6 bases and J shed 6 bases, with 21 bases lying between them.

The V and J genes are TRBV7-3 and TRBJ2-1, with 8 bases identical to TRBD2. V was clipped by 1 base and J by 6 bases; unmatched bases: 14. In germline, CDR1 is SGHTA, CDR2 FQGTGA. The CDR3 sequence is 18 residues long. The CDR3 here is CASSLNPLWGLGSNEQFF. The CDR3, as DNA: TGTGCCAGCAGCTTAAACCCCCTCTGGGGACTAGGGTCCAATGAGCAGTTCTTC.

The CDR3 loop is CASSSTSGRMPDTQYF. As DNA, the CDR3 is TGTGCCAGCAGCTCCACTAGCGGGAGGATGCCAGATACGCAGTATTTT. The V and J genes are TRBV7-3 and TRBJ2-3; 12 bases agree with TRBD2. Germline V gene lookup returns CDR1 SGHTA and CDR2 FQGTGA. The CDR3 is 16 amino acids. V was pared by 4 bases and J by 4 bases, with 6 bases of the junction left unmatched.

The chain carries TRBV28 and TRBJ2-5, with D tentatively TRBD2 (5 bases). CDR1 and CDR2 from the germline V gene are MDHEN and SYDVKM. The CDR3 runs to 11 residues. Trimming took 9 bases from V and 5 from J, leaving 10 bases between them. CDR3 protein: CARREIETQYF. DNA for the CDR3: TGTGCCAGAAGGGAGATCGAGACCCAGTACTTC.

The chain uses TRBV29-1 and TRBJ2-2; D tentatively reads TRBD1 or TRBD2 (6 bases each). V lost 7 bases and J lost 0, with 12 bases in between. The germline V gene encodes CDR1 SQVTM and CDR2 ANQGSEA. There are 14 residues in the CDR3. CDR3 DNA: TGCAGCGCCGGAGGGGGTCCGAACACCGGGGAGCTGTTTTTT. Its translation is CSAGGGPNTGELFF.

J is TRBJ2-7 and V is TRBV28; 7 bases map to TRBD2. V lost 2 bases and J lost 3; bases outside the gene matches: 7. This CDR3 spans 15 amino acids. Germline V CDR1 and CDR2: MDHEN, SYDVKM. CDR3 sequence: CASSLGFGGGYEQYF. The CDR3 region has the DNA TGTGCCAGCAGTTTAGGATTCGGCGGGGGCTACGAGCAGTACTTC.

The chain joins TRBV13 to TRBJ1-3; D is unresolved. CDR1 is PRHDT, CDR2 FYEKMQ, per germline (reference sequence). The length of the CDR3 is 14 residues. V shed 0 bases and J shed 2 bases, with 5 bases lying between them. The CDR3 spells CASSLGGPGNTIYF. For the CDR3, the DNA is TGTGCCAGCAGCTTAGGCGGCCCTGGAAACACCATATATTTT.

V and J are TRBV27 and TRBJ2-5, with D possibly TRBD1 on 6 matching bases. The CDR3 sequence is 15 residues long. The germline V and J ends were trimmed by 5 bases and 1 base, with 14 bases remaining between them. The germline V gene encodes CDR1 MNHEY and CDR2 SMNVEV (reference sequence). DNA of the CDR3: TGTGCCAGCAGTCCGGCGGACAGACCCCAAGAGACCCAGTACTTC. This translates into CASSPADRPQETQYF.

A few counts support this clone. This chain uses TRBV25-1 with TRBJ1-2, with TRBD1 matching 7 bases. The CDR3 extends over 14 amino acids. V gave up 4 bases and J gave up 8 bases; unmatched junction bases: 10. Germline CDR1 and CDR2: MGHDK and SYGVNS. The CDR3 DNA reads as TGTGCCAGCAGTGGGCAGGGGGTACGCGGCGGCTACACCTTC. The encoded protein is CASSGQGVRGGYTF.

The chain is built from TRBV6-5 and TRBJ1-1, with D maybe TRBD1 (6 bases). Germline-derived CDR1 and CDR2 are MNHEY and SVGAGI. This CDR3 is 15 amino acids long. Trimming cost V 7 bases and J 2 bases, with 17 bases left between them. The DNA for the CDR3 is TGTGCCAGCACCGGGGACATGCGAGGAAACACTGAAGCTTTCTTT. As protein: CASTGDMRGNTEAFF.

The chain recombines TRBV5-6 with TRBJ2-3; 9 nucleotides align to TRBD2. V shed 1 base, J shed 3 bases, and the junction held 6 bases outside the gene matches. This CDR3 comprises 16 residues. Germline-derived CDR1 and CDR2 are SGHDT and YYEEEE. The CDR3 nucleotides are TGTGCCAGCAGCTTGTATAGCGGGAGTCGGACAGATACGCAGTATTTT. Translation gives CASSLYSGSRTDTQYF.

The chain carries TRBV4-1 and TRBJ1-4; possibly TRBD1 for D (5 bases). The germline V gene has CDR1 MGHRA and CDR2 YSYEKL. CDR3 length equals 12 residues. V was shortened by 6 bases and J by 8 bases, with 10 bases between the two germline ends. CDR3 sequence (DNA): TGCGCCAGCAGACAGGAAGGGGAAAAACTGTTTTTT. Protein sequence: CASRQEGEKLFF.

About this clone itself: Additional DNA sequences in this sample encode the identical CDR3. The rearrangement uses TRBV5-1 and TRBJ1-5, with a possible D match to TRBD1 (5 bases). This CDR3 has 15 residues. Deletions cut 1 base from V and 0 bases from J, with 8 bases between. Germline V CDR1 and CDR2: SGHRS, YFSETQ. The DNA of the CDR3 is TGCGCCAGCAGCTTGTCAGGGTATAGCAATCAGCCCCAGCATTTT. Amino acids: CASSLSGYSNQPQHF.

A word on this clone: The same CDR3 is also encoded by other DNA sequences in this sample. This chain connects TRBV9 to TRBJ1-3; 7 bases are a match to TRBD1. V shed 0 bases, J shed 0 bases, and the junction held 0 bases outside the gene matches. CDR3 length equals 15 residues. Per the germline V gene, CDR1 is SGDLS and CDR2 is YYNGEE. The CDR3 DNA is TGTGCCAGCAGCGTAGGGACAGGCTCTGGAAACACCATATATTTT. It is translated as CASSVGTGSGNTIYF.

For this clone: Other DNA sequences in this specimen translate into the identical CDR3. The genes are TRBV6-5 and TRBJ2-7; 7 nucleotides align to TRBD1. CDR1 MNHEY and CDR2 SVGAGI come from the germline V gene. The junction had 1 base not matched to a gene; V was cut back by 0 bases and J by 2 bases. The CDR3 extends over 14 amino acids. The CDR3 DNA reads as TGTGCCAGCAGTTACTCGGGGACAGCCTACGAGCAGTACTTC. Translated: CASSYSGTAYEQYF.